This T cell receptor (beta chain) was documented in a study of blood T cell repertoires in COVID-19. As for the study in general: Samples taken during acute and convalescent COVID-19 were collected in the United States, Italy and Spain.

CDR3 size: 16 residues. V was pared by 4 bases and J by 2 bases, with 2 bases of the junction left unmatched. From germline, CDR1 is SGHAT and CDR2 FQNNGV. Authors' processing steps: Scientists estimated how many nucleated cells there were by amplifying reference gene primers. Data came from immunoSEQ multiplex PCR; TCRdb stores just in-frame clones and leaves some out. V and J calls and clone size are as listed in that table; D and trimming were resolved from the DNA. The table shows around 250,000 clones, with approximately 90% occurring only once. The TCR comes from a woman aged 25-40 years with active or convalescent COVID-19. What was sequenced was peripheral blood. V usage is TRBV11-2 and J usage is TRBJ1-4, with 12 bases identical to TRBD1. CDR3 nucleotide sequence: TGTGCCAGCAGCTGGGGGACAGGGGGCACTAATGAAAAACTGTTTTTT. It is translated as CASSWGTGGTNEKLFF.